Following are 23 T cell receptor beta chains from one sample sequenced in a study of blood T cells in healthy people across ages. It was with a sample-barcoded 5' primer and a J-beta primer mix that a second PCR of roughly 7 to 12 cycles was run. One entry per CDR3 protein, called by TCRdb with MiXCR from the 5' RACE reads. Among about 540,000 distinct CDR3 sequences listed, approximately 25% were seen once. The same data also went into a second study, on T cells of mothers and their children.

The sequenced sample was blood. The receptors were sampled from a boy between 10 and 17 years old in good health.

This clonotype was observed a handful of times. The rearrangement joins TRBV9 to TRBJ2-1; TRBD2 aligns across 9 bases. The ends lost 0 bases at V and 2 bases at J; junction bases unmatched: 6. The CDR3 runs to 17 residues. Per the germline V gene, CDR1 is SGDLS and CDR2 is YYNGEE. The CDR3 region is CASSVVSSGNPYNEQFF. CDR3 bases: TGTGCCAGCAGCGTAGTTTCTAGCGGGAACCCCTACAATGAGCAGTTCTTC. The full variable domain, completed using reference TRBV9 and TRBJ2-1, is DSGVTQTPKHLITATGQRVTLRCSPRSGDLSVYWYQQSLDQGLQFLIQYYNGEERAKGNILERFSAQQFPDLHSELNLSSLELGDSALYFCASSVVSSGNPYNEQFFGPGTRLTVL.

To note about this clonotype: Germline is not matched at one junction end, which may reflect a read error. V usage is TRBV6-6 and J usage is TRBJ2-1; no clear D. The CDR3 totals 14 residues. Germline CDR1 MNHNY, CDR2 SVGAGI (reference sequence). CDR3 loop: CAGSYETLNNEQFF. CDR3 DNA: TGTGCCGGCAGTTACGAGACACTAAACAATGAGCAGTTCTTC.

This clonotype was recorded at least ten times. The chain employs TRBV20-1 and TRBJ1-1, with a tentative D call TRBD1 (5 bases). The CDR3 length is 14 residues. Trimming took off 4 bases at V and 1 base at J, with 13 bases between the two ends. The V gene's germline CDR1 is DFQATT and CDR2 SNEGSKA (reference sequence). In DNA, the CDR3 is TGCAGTGCTACCTCGGGGGGGTCGAACACTGAAGCTTTCTTT. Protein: CSATSGGSNTEAFF.

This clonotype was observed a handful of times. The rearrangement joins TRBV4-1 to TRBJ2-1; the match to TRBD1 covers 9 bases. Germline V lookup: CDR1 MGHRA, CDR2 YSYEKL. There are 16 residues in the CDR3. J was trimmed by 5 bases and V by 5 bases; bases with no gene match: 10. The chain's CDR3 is CASSVVPGQGNNEQFF. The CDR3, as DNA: TGCGCCAGCAGCGTCGTCCCGGGACAGGGCAACAATGAGCAGTTCTTC.

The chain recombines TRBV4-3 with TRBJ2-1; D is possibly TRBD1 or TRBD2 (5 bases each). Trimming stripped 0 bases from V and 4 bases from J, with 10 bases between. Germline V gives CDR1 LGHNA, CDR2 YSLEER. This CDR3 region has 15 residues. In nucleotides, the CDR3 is TGCGCCAGCAGCCAAGATTGGGACGAGTACAATGAGCAGTTCTTC. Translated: CASSQDWDEYNEQFF.

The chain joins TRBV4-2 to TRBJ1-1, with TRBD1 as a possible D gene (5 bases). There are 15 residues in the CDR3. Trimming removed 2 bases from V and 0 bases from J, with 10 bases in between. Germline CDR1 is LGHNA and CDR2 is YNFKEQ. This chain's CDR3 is CASSQRLQVNTEAFF. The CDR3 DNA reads TGTGCCAGCAGCCAAAGGTTACAGGTGAACACTGAAGCTTTCTTT.

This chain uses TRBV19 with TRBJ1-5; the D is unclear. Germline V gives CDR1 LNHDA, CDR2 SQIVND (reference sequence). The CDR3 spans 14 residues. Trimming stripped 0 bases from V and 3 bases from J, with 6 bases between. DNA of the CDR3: TGTGCCAGTAGTATAGAGACAAACAATCAGCCCCAGCATTTT. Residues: CASSIETNNQPQHF. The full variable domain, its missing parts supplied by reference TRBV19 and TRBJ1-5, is DGGITQSPKYLFRKEGQNVTLSCEQNLNHDAMYWYRQDPGQGLRLIYYSQIVNDFQKGDIAEGYSVSREKKESFPLTVTSAQKNPTAFYLCASSIETNNQPQHFGDGTRLSIL.

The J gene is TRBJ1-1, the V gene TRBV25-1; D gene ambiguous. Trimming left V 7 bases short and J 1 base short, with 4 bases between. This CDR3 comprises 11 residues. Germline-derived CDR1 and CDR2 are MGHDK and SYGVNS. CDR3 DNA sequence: TGTGCCAGCACAGGGAACACTGAAGCTTTCTTT. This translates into CASTGNTEAFF.

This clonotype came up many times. The CDR3 region is CSAGTGVLPGLFF. The DNA for the CDR3 is TGCAGCGCCGGGACAGGGGTGTTACCCGGCCTGTTTTTT. The genes are TRBV29-1 and TRBJ1-4, with 10 positions matching TRBD1. The germline CDR1 and CDR2 sequences are SQVTM and ANQGSEA. V lost 7 bases to trimming and J lost 14 bases; unmatched junction nucleotides: 13. The CDR3 covers 13 residues.

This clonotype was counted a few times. In nucleotides, the CDR3 is TGTGCCAGCAGCTTACAAGGACAGAGAATCTATGGCTACACCTTC. Translation: CASSLQGQRIYGYTF. The chain is built from TRBV7-2 and TRBJ1-2; possible D gene TRBD1, 6 bases. The CDR3 runs to 15 residues. V dropped 2 bases and J dropped 4 bases, with 14 bases sitting between them. Germline values: CDR1 SGHTA, CDR2 FQGNSA. The variable domain in full, completed from reference TRBV7-2 and TRBJ1-2, reads GAGVSQSPSNKVTEKGKDVELRCDPISGHTALYWYRQSLGQGLEFLIYFQGNSAPDKSGLPSDRFSAERTGGSVSTLTIQRTQQEDSAVYLCASSLQGQRIYGYTFGSGTRLTVV.

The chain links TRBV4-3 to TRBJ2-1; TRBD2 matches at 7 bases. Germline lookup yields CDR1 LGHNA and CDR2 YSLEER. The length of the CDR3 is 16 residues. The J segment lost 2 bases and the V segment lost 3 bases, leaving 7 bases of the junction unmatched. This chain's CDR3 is CASSQSSGGAYNEQFF. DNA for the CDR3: TGCGCCAGCAGCCAGAGCTCGGGAGGCGCCTACAATGAGCAGTTCTTC.

CDR3: CASSLEATGELFF. CDR3 coding DNA: TGTGCCAGCAGTTTAGAGGCCACCGGGGAGCTGTTTTTT. The rearrangement joins TRBV6-5 to TRBJ2-2; D unclear. CDR1 is MNHEY, CDR2 SVGAGI, per germline. Trimming pared 4 bases from V and 4 bases from J, leaving 7 bases between. The CDR3 loop spans 13 amino acids.

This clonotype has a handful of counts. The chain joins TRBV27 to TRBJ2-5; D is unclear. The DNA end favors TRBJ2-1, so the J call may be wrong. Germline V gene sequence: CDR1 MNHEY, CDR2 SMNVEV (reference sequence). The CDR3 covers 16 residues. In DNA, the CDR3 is TGTGCCAGCAGTCATGGGCTGGGGTCCACCTACAATGAGCAGTTCTTC. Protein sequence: CASSHGLGSTYNEQFF.

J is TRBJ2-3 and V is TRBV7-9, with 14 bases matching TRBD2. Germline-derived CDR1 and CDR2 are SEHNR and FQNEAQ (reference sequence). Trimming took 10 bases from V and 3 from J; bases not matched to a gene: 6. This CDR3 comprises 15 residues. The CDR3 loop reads CAIQGLAGDTDTQYF. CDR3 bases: TGTGCCATCCAGGGACTAGCGGGAGATACAGATACGCAGTATTTT.

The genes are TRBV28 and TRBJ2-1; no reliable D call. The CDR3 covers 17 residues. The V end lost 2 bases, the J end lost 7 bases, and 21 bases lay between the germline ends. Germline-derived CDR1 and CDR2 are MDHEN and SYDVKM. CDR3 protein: CASSLSPARLSLNEQFF. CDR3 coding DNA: TGTGCCAGCAGTTTAAGCCCTGCTCGTTTGAGTCTGAATGAGCAGTTCTTC.

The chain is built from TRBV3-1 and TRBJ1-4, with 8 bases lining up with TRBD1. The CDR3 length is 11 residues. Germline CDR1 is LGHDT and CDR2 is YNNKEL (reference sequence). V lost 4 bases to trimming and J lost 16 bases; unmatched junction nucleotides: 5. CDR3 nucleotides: TGTGCCAGCAGCCCTGGGACAGGCTGGTTTTTT. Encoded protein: CASSPGTGWFF.

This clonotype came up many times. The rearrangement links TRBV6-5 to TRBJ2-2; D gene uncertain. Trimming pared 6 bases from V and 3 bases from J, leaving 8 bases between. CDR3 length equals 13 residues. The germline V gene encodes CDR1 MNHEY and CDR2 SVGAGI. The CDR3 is CASRTAHTGELFF. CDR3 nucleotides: TGTGCCAGCAGGACTGCTCACACCGGGGAGCTGTTTTTT.

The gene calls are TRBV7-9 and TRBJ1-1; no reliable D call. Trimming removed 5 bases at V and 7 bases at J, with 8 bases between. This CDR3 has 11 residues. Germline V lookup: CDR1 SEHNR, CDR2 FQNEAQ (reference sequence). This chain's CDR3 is CASSRVVEAFF. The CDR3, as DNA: TGTGCCAGCAGCCGGGTGGTTGAAGCTTTCTTT.

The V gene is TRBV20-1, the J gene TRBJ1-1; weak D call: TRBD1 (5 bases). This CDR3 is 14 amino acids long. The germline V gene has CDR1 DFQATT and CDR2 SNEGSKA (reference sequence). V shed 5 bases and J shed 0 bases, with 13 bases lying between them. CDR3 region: CSAQPGTVNTEAFF. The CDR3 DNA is TGCAGTGCTCAGCCAGGGACGGTGAACACTGAAGCTTTCTTT.

The CDR3 DNA is TGTGCCAGCAGCTCGCTAGACGGGCTCAGGGGGAATAACTATGGCTACACCTTC. The encoded protein is CASSSLDGLRGNNYGYTF. The genes are TRBV7-9 and TRBJ1-2; 7 nucleotides align to TRBD1. Trimming at V came to 4 bases and at J to 1 base, leaving 15 bases not matched to a gene. The V gene's germline CDR1 is SEHNR and CDR2 FQNEAQ (reference sequence). This CDR3 region has 18 residues.

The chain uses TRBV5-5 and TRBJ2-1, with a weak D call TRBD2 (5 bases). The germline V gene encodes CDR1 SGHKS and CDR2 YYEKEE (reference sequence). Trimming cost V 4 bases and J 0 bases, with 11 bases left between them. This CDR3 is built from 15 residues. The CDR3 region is CASSNIGSSYNEQFF. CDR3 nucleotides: TGTGCCAGCAGCAACATAGGGAGCTCCTACAATGAGCAGTTCTTC.

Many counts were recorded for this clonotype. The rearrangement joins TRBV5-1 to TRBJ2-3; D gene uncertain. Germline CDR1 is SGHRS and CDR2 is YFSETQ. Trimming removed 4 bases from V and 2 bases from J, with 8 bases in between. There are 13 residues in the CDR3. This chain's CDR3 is CASSVGPTDTQYF. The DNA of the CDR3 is TGCGCCAGCAGCGTAGGACCCACAGATACGCAGTATTTT. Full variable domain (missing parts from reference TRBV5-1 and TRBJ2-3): KAGVTQTPRYLIKTRGQQVTLSCSPISGHRSVSWYQQTPGQGLQFLFEYFSETQRNKGNFPGRFSGRQFSNSRSEMNVSTLELGDSALYLCASSVGPTDTQYFGPGTRLTVL.

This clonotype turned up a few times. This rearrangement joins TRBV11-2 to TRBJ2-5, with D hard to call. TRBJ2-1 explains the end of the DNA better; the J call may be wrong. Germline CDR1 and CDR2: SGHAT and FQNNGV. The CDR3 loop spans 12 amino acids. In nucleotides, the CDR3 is TGTGCCAGCAGCTCGCTTACCTCGGGGCAGTTCTTC. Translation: CASSSLTSGQFF.